This T cell receptor (beta chain) is from a study of blood T cell repertoires in COVID-19. On the study more broadly: T cells, B-cell-depleted T cells, or PBMCs supplied cDNA or gDNA.

Original handling: Using reference gene primer amplification, nucleated cell counts were estimated. TCRdb's copy holds only in-frame clones and misses some; the assay was immunoSEQ multiplex PCR. V, J and clone size were drawn from that table, and D and trimming were deduced from the DNA. Seen here are around 50,000 clones, about four fifths observed once, and the top ten hold about 22%. CDR1 and CDR2 from the germline V gene are LGHDT and YNNKEL (reference sequence). V was shortened by 4 bases and J by 2 bases, with 20 bases between the two germline ends. The CDR3 totals 17 residues. The J gene is TRBJ1-1, the V gene TRBV3-1 (or the pseudogene TRBV3-2), with D uncertain. This clonotype was obtained from a woman aged 60-75 years with acute or convalescent COVID-19. The sequenced sample consisted of peripheral blood. The CDR3 sequence: CASSRSGGVQFNTEAFF. DNA of the CDR3: TGTGCCAGCAGCCGATCAGGAGGAGTTCAGTTTAACACTGAAGCTTTCTTT.